This TCR beta chain comes out of a study of cytomegalovirus exposure and HLA in healthy donors (dated by TCRdb to between 2016 and 2019). A note on the overall study: An earlier analysis of several hundred of the donors reported approximately 290 Gb of sequence data and 117 million unique TCR beta sequences from roughly 180 million T cells. All discovery cohort repertoires had been generated on a single sequencing platform. The later analysis used no new phenotypic data to find candidate immune exposures, relying instead on TCR beta sequences and their occurrence across donors. In a later genetic analysis, genome-wide SNP genotypes for about three fifths of the roughly 670 donors were used, and that subset was treated as a discovery cohort. To predict cytomegalovirus infection status, the study combined high-throughput TCR immunosequencing, statistical association of individual TCRs with disease status, and machine learning. Of the roughly 390 genotyped donors, around 81% fell in the genetic ancestry cluster associated with self-reported Caucasian donors. Besides the first cohort of 666 subjects, a separate validation cohort made up of over a hundred different subjects was used. A later analysis re-analyzed previously published TCR beta repertoires from approximately 670 donors and added high-resolution HLA genotyping to study TCR occurrence patterns. To decide whether each TCR beta V gene segment behaved as functional or pseudogenic, an earlier analysis of fewer than 750 of the donors relied on high-throughput TCR beta sequencing. Donor age, sex, ethnicity and CMV serostatus were compiled alongside the repertoire data. Class I and class II HLA loci were covered by the typing at four-digit resolution. Using immunosequencing, the study profiled T cell repertoires from 666 subjects and related those repertoires to cytomegalovirus serostatus. Typing coverage differed by locus: A, B, C, DRB1 and DQB1 were typed in about 629-630 donors, DQA1 in 522, DPA1 in 606, and DPB1 in about 450. Across under 500 genotyped donors of the cohort, an average of approximately 220,000 unique TCR beta nucleotide sequences per donor were sequenced, and 15% to 20% of those sequences were non-productive. Roughly 5 DR-DQ haplotypes were handled as single units for association and clustering because linkage in the cohort was strong. The aim of the study was to test whether cataloging public T cell receptors could identify signatures of past pathogen exposure. An early release that covered some 640 HLA-typed donors contained about 300 gigabases of sequencing data and around 85 million unique TCR sequences. Broader findings and caveats from the paper: While some public TCRs were present in many individuals, most TCR sequences turned up only very rarely across donors. A later analysis associated 15,000 to 20,000 TCR beta sequences with specific HLA alleles at a false discovery rate of 0.05. In a later genetic analysis, a missense DCLRE1C variant was associated with V-gene and J-gene trimming of TCR beta chains, and the association was replicated in an independent cohort. Correlated functional status among segregating V segments might be attributable to linkage disequilibrium, but an unknown experimental factor could not be ruled out. Sequencing depth was assumed to be roughly uniform across donors in the presence/absence analyses, though that assumption may not hold. Strong co-occurrence of HLA alleles, especially DR and DQ, made assigning TCR associations to individual alleles difficult. Because HLA typing was unavailable for some donors at each locus, only the typed subset was used in association tests. A further reported finding was that TCR beta sequences accurately predicted the HLA-A and HLA-B alleles for most subjects in the first cohort. A later analysis found that HLA-associated TCR beta chains were more clonally expanded and had lower generation probabilities than equally common non-associated chains. In this cohort, only TCR beta chains were sequenced, and detectable features were limited by the absence of alpha or paired-chain data. The only immune exposure information available for the cohort was CMV serostatus. Most CMV-associated TCR beta chains appeared to be HLA-restricted in a later analysis, and the HLA associations seemed to be driven largely by CMV exposure. Compared with the 666-donor mean, donors in an Asian-associated ancestry cluster had fewer N-insertions in productive TCRs, according to a later genetic analysis. A few of the identified cytomegalovirus-associated TCR beta chains were confirmed in vitro to be specific for cytomegalovirus antigens. The classifier was reported to diagnose cytomegalovirus status with high specificity and sensitivity in both the original cohort and the validation cohort. In a later analysis, several top co-occurrence clusters were reported to appear linked to parvovirus B19, influenza, CMV and Epstein-Barr virus. Over 15 rarely observed V segments, including chromosome 9 orphons, were excluded from the earlier analysis of almost 600 of the donors because counts were too low. A later analysis found that TCR association rates varied across HLA loci, with DRB1 alleles showing the most associated TCRs and HLA-C alleles the fewest. The sequencing pipeline was judged likely to have produced a cluster of highly shared sequence variants as a technical artifact. The study listed 150 to 200 TCR beta chains as associated with cytomegalovirus. The authors suggested that the approach could potentially be extended to other disease states and immunological phenotypes. In an earlier analysis of fewer than 750 of the donors, most TCR beta V segments were observed in productive rearrangements about 87% or about 30% of the time, broadly matching IMGT annotations. Because the 87-base-pair reads could not distinguish some IMGT-functional V segments, including TRBV6-2 and TRBV6-3, those segments were excluded.

With respect to this clone: The specificity of this receptor is unknown. No base-level quality is on record; no much larger clone is a single base apart.

Library preparation was by the immunoSEQ multiplex PCR assay. For the multiplex PCR, a mixture combining 60 forward primers for TCR Vbeta segments and 13 reverse primers for TCR Jbeta segments was used. The CDR3 region of rearranged TCR beta genes was amplified from genomic DNA by a multiplex PCR assay. Amplified TCR beta libraries were sequenced as 87-base-pair reads on the Illumina HiSeq System. The original methods were these. A later analysis counted approximately 76 million unique TCR beta chains across the 666 repertoires, and around 9.9 million of these chains were shared by at least two donors. Raw reads were error-corrected and collapsed into unique sequences by a nearest-neighbor algorithm in which closely related sequences were merged to remove PCR and sequencing errors. CDR3 sequences were aligned to IMGT reference sequences to assign V, D and J gene segments. For a sequence to be retained, at least a six-nucleotide match to both a V gene segment and a J gene segment was required. A rearrangement was called productive if the CDR3 had no stop codons and remained in frame with V and J, and every other rearrangement was called non-productive. CDR3 was defined by IMGT convention, running from the second conserved V-encoded cysteine to the conserved J-encoded phenylalanine. Sequences without an unambiguous match to a single V gene segment were excluded from the earlier analysis of 587 of the donors. An earlier analysis of several hundred of the donors called V segments functional above 56.7% productive rearrangements and segregating when the between-donor standard deviation exceeded 5%. A statistical classification framework was built for diagnosing cytomegalovirus status from the catalog of TCR beta chain sequences. V and J gene assignment, in a later analysis, came from comparing TCR nucleotide sequences with IMGT/GENE-DB human TR gene sequences. Using the TCRdist pipeline, a later analysis assigned CDR3 sequences along with most-parsimonious VDJ recombination scenarios. A later analysis defined each TCR beta chain by its CDR3 amino acid sequence plus V-gene family, and excluded reads lacking a unique V-gene family. In a later analysis, 450 to 600 highly shared, low-generation-probability nucleotide sequences were removed to address suspected cross-contamination and a sequencing artifact. In a later analysis, a clonal expansion index for each public chain was calculated from normalized within-repertoire ranks of inferred template counts. Generation probabilities in a later analysis came from a VDJ recombination model fitted to out-of-frame rearrangements, and those results were checked against IGoR. Hypergeometric tests were used in a later analysis to score TCR-TCR, TCR-HLA and TCR-CMV co-occurrence, with a repertoire-size bias correction applied to the TCR pairs. A later analysis estimated false discovery rates by permuting HLA or CMV assignments 20 times. In a later analysis, co-occurring TCRs were grouped using DBSCAN, and TCRdist sequence similarity was added for clustering within HLA-allele-positive subsets. Repertoires with fewer than 30,000 or more than 120,000 public chains, plus five repertoires with anomalous nucleotide sharing, were excluded from co-occurrence clustering. What TCRdb holds here is the immuneACCESS table cut down to in-frame rearrangements. Part of the clones is not present; checked against another copy, under half of the missing clones reflect an unresolved V gene, and the others are unexplained. The V and J calls and clone size are taken from that table; D and trimming were inferred from the DNA. This sample comprises tens of thousands of clones, about 80% of them detected only once. The ten largest make up 0.45% to 0.6% of the sample.

The cohort was made up of approximately 670 healthy bone marrow donors. At the time of sampling, every cohort member was nominally healthy, though immune exposures that went unrecorded were likely present. The donor was CMV seronegative and was included in the group of over 300 seronegative cohort members. Every donor gave a peripheral blood sample, and the peripheral blood mononuclear cells from that sample were used for TCR beta sequencing. The Qiagen DNeasy Blood Extraction Kit was used to extract genomic DNA from the blood cell samples. Measured from the cysteine to the phenylalanine, the CDR3 is 18 residues long. Only the CDR3 portion is preserved as DNA: 54 bases, with reading frame beginning at the first base. The germline V gene specifies SGDLS as CDR1 and YYNGEE as CDR2. Trimming takes 1 base off V and 1 base off J; junction bases not matched to a gene: 9.

Sequencing was carried out using PBMCs. This receptor was obtained from a man aged 25-40 years in good health and CMV-seronegative. The rearranged segments are TRBV9 and TRBJ2-2; 8 nucleotides in the junction match TRBD2. The nucleotide sequence reads TGTGCCAGCAGCGTAAAGATCTATGCGGGAGGGAACACCGGGGAGCTGTTTTTT. It specifies CASSVKIYAGGNTGELFF.